Each of the 12 T cell receptor beta chains below was sequenced from the same sample in a study of blood T cells in healthy people across ages. The second PCR ran roughly 7 to 12 cycles with a sample-barcoded 5' primer and J-beta primers. A single record per CDR3 protein comes from TCRdb applying MiXCR to the 5' RACE reads. Altogether 1,500,000 or so distinct CDR3 sequences are present, roughly two fifths being singletons, with the ten largest covering around 4%. The sequencing input was blood. The receptors shown here come from a woman between 18 and 29 years old in good health.

At least ten counts were recorded for this clonotype. V is TRBV27 and J is TRBJ2-2; unclear D gene. This CDR3 has 14 residues. CDR1 MNHEY and CDR2 SMNVEV come from the germline V gene (reference sequence). V gave up 0 bases and J gave up 0 bases, with 2 bases separating them. CDR3 loop: CASSLSANTGELFF. The CDR3 DNA sequence: TGTGCCAGCAGTTTATCTGCGAACACCGGGGAGCTGTTTTTT.

This clonotype showed up just a few times. The chain employs TRBV7-2 and TRBJ2-7; no firm D call. Germline values: CDR1 SGHTA, CDR2 FQGNSA. V was cut by 1 base and J by 2 bases, with 12 bases left in between. This CDR3 has 15 amino acids. The CDR3 region is CASSLGLDPTYEQYF. In nucleotides, the CDR3 is TGTGCCAGCAGCTTAGGCTTGGACCCGACCTACGAGCAGTACTTC.

In this sample, this clonotype turned up a few times. The chain employs TRBV20-1 and TRBJ2-1; no definite D call. The DNA end favors TRBJ2-7, so the J call may be wrong. The length of the CDR3 is 14 residues. CDR1 and CDR2 (germline): DFQATT, SNEGSKA (reference sequence). The DNA for the CDR3 is TGCAGTGCTCCGCCACGCAACTCCTACAATGAGCAGTACTTC. Its protein is CSAPPRNSYNEQYF.

CDR3 sequence: CASSRTSGGRFF. The DNA of the CDR3 is TGTGCCAGCAGCAGGACTAGCGGTGGGCGGTTCTTC. J is TRBJ2-1 and V is TRBV7-9; 10 bases align to TRBD2. The CDR3 has 12 amino acids. The trim removed 5 bases at V and 15 bases at J, leaving 7 bases unmatched. The germline V gene has CDR1 SEHNR and CDR2 FQNEAQ (reference sequence). The complete variable domain, with remaining parts taken from reference TRBV7-9 and TRBJ2-1, reads DTGVSQNPRHKITKRGQNVTFRCDPISEHNRLYWYRQTLGQGPEFLTYFQNEAQLEKSRLLSDRFSAERPKGSFSTLEIQRTEQGDSAMYLCASSRTSGGRFFGPGTRLTVL.

This clonotype was seen a few times. The rearrangement links TRBV29-1 to TRBJ1-2; D perhaps matches TRBD1 (5 bases). CDR3 length equals 13 residues. Germline V gives CDR1 SQVTM, CDR2 ANQGSEA. The V end lost 2 bases, the J end lost 3 bases, and 10 bases lay between the germline ends. The CDR3 DNA reads as TGCAGCGTTGAATCGGGGGTAGACTATGGCTACACCTTC. Its translation: CSVESGVDYGYTF.

This clonotype was observed a single time. An end of the junction differs from the germline gene, which may be a read error. The rearrangement joins TRBV7-2 to TRBJ2-3; no clear D. The CDR3 spans 13 residues. Germline V gene sequence: CDR1 SGHTA, CDR2 FQGNSA. This CDR3 reads CASCLGEGQRQYF. The CDR3 nucleotides read TGTGCCAGCTGCTTAGGAGAAGGTCAGAGGCAGTATTTT. Looking up the rest from reference TRBV7-2 and TRBJ2-3 gives the full variable domain: GAGVSQSPSNKVTEKGKDVELRCDPISGHTALYWYRQSLGQGLEFLIYFQGNSAPDKSGLPSDRFSAERTGGSVSTLTIQRTQQEDSAVYLCASCLGEGQRQYFGPGTRLTVL.

The sample holds a few counts of this clonotype. The rearrangement joins TRBV7-2 to TRBJ2-4, with a tentative D call TRBD2 (5 bases). Deletions cut 5 bases from V and 0 bases from J, with 14 bases between. This CDR3 comprises 16 residues. Germline CDR1 and CDR2: SGHTA and FQGNSA. CDR3 loop: CASSLEGRLAKNIQYF. In nucleotides, the CDR3 is TGTGCCAGCAGCCTCGAGGGAAGATTAGCCAAAAACATTCAGTACTTC.

This chain connects TRBV2 to TRBJ2-5; 7 nucleotides match TRBD2. The J call may be in error: the DNA end matches TRBJ2-4 better. The CDR3 spans 15 residues. Germline V CDR1 and CDR2: SNHLY, FYNNEI. CDR3 sequence: CASSGDEGGLDIQYF. CDR3 nucleotide sequence: TGTGCCAGCAGTGGTGACGAGGGAGGGTTGGACATTCAGTACTTC.

The chain is built from TRBV20-1 and TRBJ2-6; D ambiguous. Germline loops: CDR1 DFQATT, CDR2 SNEGSKA (reference sequence). The V end was cut by 6 bases, the J end by 2 bases, with 11 bases between. This CDR3 comprises 14 residues. The CDR3 sequence: CSAGRQAGANVLTF. CDR3 bases: TGCAGTGCAGGCCGGCAGGCTGGGGCCAACGTCCTGACTTTC.

The sample holds a few counts of this clonotype. The chain uses TRBV12-3 or TRBV12-4 and TRBJ1-1; D unclear. This CDR3 comprises 15 residues. V was pared by 5 bases and J by 0 bases, with 13 bases between. CDR3 sequence: CASSLWARVNTEAFF. In DNA, the CDR3 is TGTGCCAGCAGTCTGTGGGCTCGGGTGAACACTGAAGCTTTCTTT.

The CDR3 nucleotides read TGTGCCAGCAGCTACCTACTAGGCATACCGACAGATACGCAGTATTTT. This translates into CASSYLLGIPTDTQYF. The rearrangement joins TRBV28 to TRBJ2-3, with D perhaps TRBD2 (5 bases). The germline V gene has CDR1 MDHEN and CDR2 SYDVKM. With 6 bases removed from V and 3 bases from J, the gap between germline ends came to 19 bases. The CDR3 loop spans 16 amino acids. The full variable domain, its missing parts supplied by reference TRBV28 and TRBJ2-3, is DVKVTQSSRYLVKRTGEKVFLECVQDMDHENMFWYRQDPGLGLRLIYFSYDVKMKEKGDIPEGYSVSREKKERFSLILESASTNQTSMYLCASSYLLGIPTDTQYFGPGTRLTVL.

This rearrangement joins TRBV20-1 to TRBJ2-1, with 8 positions matching TRBD1. The CDR3 sequence is 16 residues long. CDR1 DFQATT and CDR2 SNEGSKA come from the germline V gene (reference sequence). V gave up 1 base and J gave up 4 bases; unmatched junction bases: 9. The CDR3, as DNA: TGCAGTGCTAGAGCGACAGGGGTGGGGACATACAATGAGCAGTTCTTC. Residues: CSARATGVGTYNEQFF.